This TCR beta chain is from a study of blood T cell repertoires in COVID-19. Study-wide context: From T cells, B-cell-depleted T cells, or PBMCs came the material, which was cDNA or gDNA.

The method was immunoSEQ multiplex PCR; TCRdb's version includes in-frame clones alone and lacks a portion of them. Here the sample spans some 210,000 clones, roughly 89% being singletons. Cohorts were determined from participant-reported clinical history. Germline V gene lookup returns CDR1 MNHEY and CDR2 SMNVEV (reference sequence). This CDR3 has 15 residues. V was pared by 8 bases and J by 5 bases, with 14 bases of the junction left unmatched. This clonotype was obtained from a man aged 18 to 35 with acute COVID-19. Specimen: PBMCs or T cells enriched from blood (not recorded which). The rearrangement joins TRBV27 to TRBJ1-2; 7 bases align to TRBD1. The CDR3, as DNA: TGTGCCAGCGGGCTTTGGACAGGCAATCGGTATGGCTACACCTTC. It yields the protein CASGLWTGNRYGYTF.